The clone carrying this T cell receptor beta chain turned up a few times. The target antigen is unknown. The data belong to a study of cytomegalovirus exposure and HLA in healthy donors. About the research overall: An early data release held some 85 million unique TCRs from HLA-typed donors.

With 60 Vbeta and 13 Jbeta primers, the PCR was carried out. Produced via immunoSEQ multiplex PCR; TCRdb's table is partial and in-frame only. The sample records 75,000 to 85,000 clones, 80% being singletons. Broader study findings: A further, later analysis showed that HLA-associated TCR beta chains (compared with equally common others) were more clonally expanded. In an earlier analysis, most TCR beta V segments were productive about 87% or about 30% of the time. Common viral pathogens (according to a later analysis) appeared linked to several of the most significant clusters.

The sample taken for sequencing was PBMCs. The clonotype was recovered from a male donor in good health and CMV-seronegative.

In DNA form, the CDR3 reads TGTGCCAGCAGCCGACAGGGGACTAGCGGGACGTTGGGAGAGACCCAGTACTTC. It yields the protein CASSRQGTSGTLGETQYF. This sequence joins TRBV7-2 and TRBJ2-5, with 13 positions matching TRBD2. V lost 5 bases to trimming and J lost 4 bases; unmatched junction nucleotides: 13. The CDR3 totals 18 residues. The germline gives CDR1 SGHTA, CDR2 FQGNSA.